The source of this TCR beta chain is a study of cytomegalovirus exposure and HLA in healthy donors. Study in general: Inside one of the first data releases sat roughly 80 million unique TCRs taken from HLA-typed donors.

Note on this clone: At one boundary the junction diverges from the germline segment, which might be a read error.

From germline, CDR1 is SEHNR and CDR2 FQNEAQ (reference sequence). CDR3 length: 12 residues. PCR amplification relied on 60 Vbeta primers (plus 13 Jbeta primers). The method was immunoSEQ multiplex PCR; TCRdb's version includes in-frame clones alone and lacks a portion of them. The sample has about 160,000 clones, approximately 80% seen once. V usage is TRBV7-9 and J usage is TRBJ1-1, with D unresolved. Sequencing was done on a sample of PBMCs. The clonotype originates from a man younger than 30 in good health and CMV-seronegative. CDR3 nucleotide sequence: TGTTCCAGCAGCTTCGGGGAGACTGAAGCTTTCTTT. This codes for CSSSFGETEAFF.